The T cell receptor (beta chain) described here comes from a study of metastatic and nonmetastatic thyroid tumors. TCRdb reprocessed the PCR reads via MiXCR. The sample shows about 35,000 clones, about 29% of them seen only once. In the case of this clone: Germline is not matched at one junction end, which may reflect a read error.

Patients were all untreated before their thyroid surgery. The CDR3 totals 15 residues. Per germline, CDR1 LGHNA and CDR2 YNFKEQ. This clonotype originated in a female donor with papillary thyroid cancer or a benign thyroid nodule (not recorded which). Some clones in this sample may be carry-over from other donors' samples. This sequence joins TRBV4-2 and TRBJ1-1, with D possibly TRBD1 on 5 matching bases. Sequenced material: blood. Here the CDR3 DNA reads TGTGCCAGCAGCCCTCCGCCGGGGGAAGGGACTGAAGCTATCTTT. The encoded protein is CASSPPPGEGTEAIF.